The 27 T cell receptor beta chains below all came from one sample that was sequenced in a study of immune evolution from preneoplasia to lung adenocarcinoma. The method was immunoSEQ multiplex PCR; TCRdb's version includes in-frame clones alone and lacks a portion of them. The table lists about 2,800 clones, 87% of them singletons. Sequenced: FFPE adjacent normal lung tissue. These receptors all stem from a person aged 70 to 85 with lung adenocarcinoma.

The count of this clone is one. This chain joins TRBV7-4 and TRBJ2-1; D call uncertain. The V gene's germline CDR1 is SGHVT and CDR2 SQSDAQ. The CDR3 length is 11 residues. V lost 8 bases and J 12 bases, leaving 14 bases between the germline ends. Written as DNA, the CDR3 is TGTGCCAGCGGCCCCCGGGTGGGGCAGTTCTTC. It specifies CASGPRVGQFF.

The chain is built from TRBV6-1 and TRBJ2-2, with D possibly TRBD1 on 6 matching bases. Per germline, CDR1 MNHNS and CDR2 SASEGT. The V end lost 6 bases, the J end lost 1 base, and 9 bases lay between the germline ends. This CDR3 contains 14 residues. CDR3 residues: CASSVTGNTGELFF. DNA of the CDR3: TGTGCCAGCAGCGTGACAGGGAACACCGGGGAGCTGTTTTTT.

The rearrangement uses TRBV5-4 and TRBJ1-1, with D possibly being TRBD1 (5 bases). CDR1 SGHNT and CDR2 YYREEE come from the germline V gene (reference sequence). The CDR3 consists of 13 residues. V shed 9 bases and J shed 1 base, with 13 bases lying between them. The CDR3 nucleotides read TGTGCCACCCTGGGAGGGGCGAACACTGAAGCTTTCTTT. It encodes CATLGGANTEAFF.

The V gene is TRBV2, the J gene TRBJ1-2; perhaps TRBD1 as D (5 bases). The germline CDR1 and CDR2 sequences are SNHLY and FYNNEI. V was pared by 2 bases and J by 8 bases, with 6 bases between. There are 11 residues in the CDR3. The CDR3 bases are TGTGCCAGCAGTGAACGGGGGGGCTACACCTTC. Amino acids: CASSERGGYTF.

This chain uses TRBV28 with TRBJ2-1; 9 nucleotides line up with TRBD2. The CDR3 has 15 residues. The V and J ends lost 5 bases and 3 bases, in that order; junction bases with no gene match: 5. Germline loops: CDR1 MDHEN, CDR2 SYDVKM. CDR3: CASSPSGGYYNEQFF. In nucleotides, the CDR3 is TGTGCCAGCAGTCCAAGCGGGGGGTACTACAATGAGCAGTTCTTC.

The rearrangement links TRBV28 to TRBJ1-2, with 10 bases aligning to TRBD1. The trim removed 6 bases at V and 8 bases at J, leaving 15 bases unmatched. CDR3 length equals 16 residues. The germline gives CDR1 MDHEN, CDR2 SYDVKM. CDR3 loop: CASSPGTGVRLRGYTF. In DNA, the CDR3 is TGTGCCAGCAGCCCCGGGACAGGGGTGCGACTAAGAGGCTACACCTTC.

This chain connects TRBV4-1 to TRBJ2-1; 9 bases fit TRBD2. CDR3 size: 17 residues. CDR1 and CDR2 from the germline V gene are MGHRA and YSYEKL. Unmatched junction bases numbered 14, after V lost 4 bases and J lost 7 bases. The CDR3 is CASSPIWGSGRHNEQFF. The DNA of the CDR3 is TGCGCCAGCAGCCCGATCTGGGGTAGCGGGAGACATAATGAGCAGTTCTTC.

V is TRBV10-1 and J is TRBJ2-1, with 8 bases aligning to TRBD2. The ends lost 4 bases at V and 4 bases at J; junction bases unmatched: 6. The length of the CDR3 is 15 residues. The V gene's germline CDR1 is WNHNN and CDR2 SYGVQD (reference sequence). The CDR3 nucleotides are TGCGCCAGCAGTGCGGCGGGAGGTAGGTACAATGAGCAGTTCTTC. Translated: CASSAAGGRYNEQFF.

This sequence joins TRBV28 and TRBJ1-4; D is uncertain. V was shortened by 0 bases and J by 10 bases, with 18 bases between the two germline ends. Germline CDR1 MDHEN, CDR2 SYDVKM. This CDR3 has 16 amino acids. The CDR3 loop reads CASSLWRVRMAGKLFF. DNA of the CDR3: TGTGCCAGCAGTTTATGGAGAGTCAGAATGGCAGGAAAACTGTTTTTT.

The V and J genes are TRBV11-2 and TRBJ1-2; D is ambiguous. CDR1 SGHAT and CDR2 FQNNGV come from the germline V gene. CDR3 length: 14 amino acids. V dropped 1 base and J dropped 6 bases, with 12 bases sitting between them. CDR3 in amino acids: CASSLGLPVHGYTF. The CDR3 DNA reads TGTGCCAGCAGCTTAGGCCTCCCGGTCCATGGCTACACCTTC.

CDR3 coding DNA: TGTGCCAGCAGCTTGAGACAGGGGACGAACACTGAAGCTTTCTTT. It yields the protein CASSLRQGTNTEAFF. This sequence joins TRBV7-9 and TRBJ1-1; 8 bases are shared with TRBD1. Trimming took 3 bases from V and 1 from J; bases not matched to a gene: 4. Germline CDR1 and CDR2: SEHNR and FQNEAQ (reference sequence). The CDR3 runs to 15 residues.

The chain links TRBV27 to TRBJ2-7, with a possible D match to TRBD1 (5 bases). V was clipped by 4 bases and J by 3 bases, with 7 bases between them. CDR1 is MNHEY, CDR2 SMNVEV, per germline (reference sequence). CDR3 length: 12 residues. CDR3 loop: CASSSQGYEQYF. The CDR3 nucleotides read TGTGCCAGCAGTTCCCAGGGCTACGAGCAGTACTTC.

The V gene is TRBV15, the J gene TRBJ2-3; 9 positions match TRBD1. Germline V gives CDR1 LNHNV, CDR2 YYDKDF (reference sequence). The CDR3 has 15 amino acids. The trim removed 3 bases at V and 4 bases at J, leaving 5 bases unmatched. This chain's CDR3 is CATSRARQGADTQYF. The CDR3 DNA reads as TGTGCCACCAGCAGGGCTCGACAGGGGGCAGATACGCAGTATTTT.

The genes are TRBV5-6 and TRBJ2-1; no firm D call. Trimming shortened V by 0 bases and J by 4 bases, and 5 bases separated the two germline ends. CDR3 length: 13 amino acids. Germline V gene data show CDR1 as SGHDT and CDR2 as YYEEEE. In nucleotides, the CDR3 is TGTGCCAGCAGCTTGGTTGATTACAATGAGCAGTTCTTC. Protein: CASSLVDYNEQFF.

The chain uses TRBV4-1 and TRBJ1-5, with D uncertain. Trimming removed 3 bases at V and 0 bases at J, with 12 bases between. The CDR3 runs to 16 residues. Germline CDR1 MGHRA, CDR2 YSYEKL. CDR3 residues: CASSHLYRDSNQPQHF. The CDR3 nucleotides read TGCGCCAGCAGCCATTTGTACAGAGATAGCAATCAGCCCCAGCATTTT.

This clone was seen only once. For the CDR3, the DNA is TGTGCCAGCAGCCGACTAGCGGGAAACTACGAGCAGTACTTC. It translates to CASSRLAGNYEQYF. The chain employs TRBV28 and TRBJ2-7, with TRBD2 matching over 11 bases. Germline CDR1 and CDR2: MDHEN and SYDVKM. This CDR3 is 14 amino acids long. With V trimmed by 6 bases and J by 3 bases, 4 bases remained unmatched.

The chain has TRBV5-8 and TRBJ2-3; 12 bases are a match to TRBD2. The CDR3 has 17 residues. V lost 2 bases, J lost 4 bases, and 8 bases stayed unmatched. Germline assignment: CDR1 SGHTS and CDR2 YDEGEE. CDR3 region: CASSLWGLAGSADTQYF. CDR3 nucleotide sequence: TGTGCCAGCAGCTTATGGGGACTAGCGGGCAGTGCAGATACGCAGTATTTT.

The V gene is TRBV7-3, the J gene TRBJ2-3; 11 bases match TRBD2. The CDR3 contains 14 residues. In germline, CDR1 is SGHTA, CDR2 FQGTGA. The trim removed 10 bases at V and 2 bases at J, leaving 5 bases unmatched. The CDR3: CAILLAGATDTQYF. The CDR3 DNA is TGTGCCATCCTACTAGCGGGGGCCACAGATACGCAGTATTTT. The full variable domain, completed using reference TRBV7-3 and TRBJ2-3, is GAGVSQTPSNKVTEKGKYVELRCDPISGHTALYWYRQSLGQGPEFLIYFQGTGAADDSGLPNDRFFAVRPEGSVSTLKIQRTERGDSAVYLCAILLAGATDTQYFGPGTRLTVL.

The V and J genes are TRBV28 and TRBJ1-1; 8 bases agree with TRBD1. V lost 7 bases to trimming and J lost 0 bases; unmatched junction nucleotides: 7. Germline V CDR1 and CDR2: MDHEN, SYDVKM. The CDR3 has 15 residues. The DNA for the CDR3 is TGTGCCAGCACCACGGTGGGACAGGTGAACACTGAAGCTTTCTTT. The encoded protein is CASTTVGQVNTEAFF.

The chain uses TRBV11-2 and TRBJ1-5, with unresolved D. The germline CDR1 and CDR2 sequences are SGHAT and FQNNGV. The CDR3 loop spans 13 amino acids. Trimming took off 0 bases at V and 6 bases at J, with 6 bases between the two ends. CDR3 residues: CASSLDLVQPQHF. The CDR3 DNA reads TGTGCCAGCAGCTTAGACCTAGTTCAGCCCCAGCATTTT.

The chain uses TRBV9 and TRBJ2-4, with 9 bases lining up with TRBD1. The CDR3 spans 14 residues. V was clipped by 7 bases and J by 6 bases; unmatched bases: 8. CDR1 and CDR2 (germline): SGDLS, YYNGEE. The CDR3 DNA reads as TGTGCCAGCGCCTACCAGGACAGGGGAAACATTCAGTACTTC. This encodes CASAYQDRGNIQYF.

The chain employs TRBV30 and TRBJ1-3; D call uncertain. V was clipped by 4 bases and J by 2 bases, with 6 bases between them. The CDR3 spans 12 residues. CDR1 and CDR2 (germline): GTSNPN, SVGIG (reference sequence). CDR3 DNA sequence: TGTGCCTGGAAACGGGCTGGAAACACCATATATTTT. Protein: CAWKRAGNTIYF.

The rearrangement joins TRBV28 to TRBJ2-7; the D is unclear. V was trimmed by 2 bases and J by 7 bases, leaving 9 bases between them. The CDR3 totals 12 residues. The germline V gene encodes CDR1 MDHEN and CDR2 SYDVKM. The chain's CDR3 is CASSLDAWEQYF. CDR3 sequence (DNA): TGTGCCAGCAGTTTAGACGCTTGGGAGCAGTACTTC.

This clone has a handful of counts. J is TRBJ1-2 and V is TRBV16; 10 nucleotides agree with TRBD1. This CDR3 is built from 16 residues. Germline assignment: CDR1 KGHSY and CDR2 FQNENV. Trimming at V came to 2 bases and at J to 4 bases, leaving 7 bases not matched to a gene. As DNA, the CDR3 is TGTGCCAGCAGCCAAATTTCGACAGGGGGCGTCTATGGCTACACCTTC. This encodes CASSQISTGGVYGYTF.

The genes are TRBV28 and TRBJ2-5; D gene uncertain. Trimming shortened V by 3 bases and J by 2 bases, and 1 base separated the two germline ends. The CDR3 loop spans 11 amino acids. The germline gives CDR1 MDHEN, CDR2 SYDVKM. CDR3 in amino acids: CASSFQETQYF. As DNA, the CDR3 is TGTGCCAGCAGTTTTCAAGAGACCCAGTACTTC.

The chain couples TRBV9 to TRBJ2-7, with D possibly being TRBD1 or TRBD2 (5 bases each). CDR1 and CDR2 from the germline V gene are SGDLS and YYNGEE. With 1 base removed from V and 3 bases from J, the gap between germline ends came to 14 bases. CDR3 length: 15 amino acids. The CDR3 reads CASSVSRDGDYEQYF. The CDR3 region has the DNA TGTGCCAGCAGCGTATCCCGGGACGGCGACTACGAGCAGTACTTC.

The rearrangement uses TRBV15 and TRBJ1-1, with 11 bases identical to TRBD1. CDR1 and CDR2 (germline): LNHNV, YYDKDF (reference sequence). After removal of 1 base from V and 4 bases from J, the junction contained 2 bases not matched to a gene. This CDR3 has 15 residues. DNA for the CDR3: TGTGCCACCAGCAGAGGAGGGACAGGGGGCACTGAAGCTTTCTTT. Translating gives CATSRGGTGGTEAFF. The full variable domain, completed using reference TRBV15 and TRBJ1-1, is DAMVIQNPRYQVTQFGKPVTLSCSQTLNHNVMYWYQQKSSQAPKLLFHYYDKDFNNEADTPDNFQSRRPNTSFCFLDIRSPGLGDTAMYLCATSRGGTGGTEAFFGQGTRLTVV.